Listed below are T cell receptor beta chains from one sample, sequenced in a study of blood T cell repertoires in COVID-19. The repertoire was sequenced with immunoSEQ multiplex PCR; TCRdb's copy has only in-frame clones and lacks some. This table has hundreds of thousands of clones, more than 70% appearing once. Sequencing used peripheral blood. All receptors derive from a woman in her seventies with COVID-19, enrolled during active disease. Both conserved end residues are part of each CDR3. The D gene is left open where the match is weak. Size tells how often a clone was seen (once, few, many) or the class of an expanded clone, and some rows leave it out.

cdr3_aa	cdr3_nt	clone_size	d_call	v_call	j_call
CASSLDSAGGRNEQFF	TGTGCCAGCAGCTTAGATTCAGCGGGGGGGCGCAATGAGCAGTTCTTC	.	TRBD2	TRBV7-2	TRBJ2-1
CATRAGERQDYGYTF	TGTGCCACCAGGGCCGGGGAACGACAAGACTATGGCTACACCTTC	.	.	TRBV10-3	TRBJ1-2
CASSLDGGAGNEKLFF	TGTGCCAGCAGCCTGGACGGGGGGGCTGGGAATGAAAAACTGTTTTTT	.	.	TRBV28	TRBJ1-4
CASSLGDRGVYGYTF	TGTGCCAGCAGCTTAGGGGACAGGGGGGTTTATGGCTACACCTTC	few	TRBD1	TRBV7-9	TRBJ1-2
CASSFRGQGGNEQFF	TGTGCCAGTAGTTTCCGCGGACAGGGCGGGAATGAGCAGTTCTTC	.	TRBD1	TRBV19	TRBJ2-1
CASSYRGLDTEAFF	TGTGCCAGCAGTTACAGGGGGCTCGACACTGAAGCTTTCTTT	.	TRBD1	TRBV6-5	TRBJ1-1
CASRQAGEIDTQYF	TGTGCCAGCAGGCAAGCGGGGGAGATAGATACGCAGTATTTT	.	TRBD2	TRBV2	TRBJ2-3
CASSRAGVDEGYTF	TGCGCCAGCAGCCGAGCGGGGGTCGACGAGGGCTACACCTTC	.	.	TRBV5-1	TRBJ1-2
CASSLDASGGAQYF	TGTGCCAGCAGCTTAGACGCTAGCGGGGGGGCCCAGTACTTC	.	TRBD2	TRBV11-2	TRBJ2-7
CASSLQGSYEQYF	TGCGCCAGCAGCTTACAGGGCAGCTACGAGCAGTACTTC	.	.	TRBV5-1	TRBJ2-7
CASSTRDRENTEAFF	TGTGCCAGCAGCACCCGGGACAGGGAGAACACTGAAGCTTTCTTT	few	TRBD1	TRBV3-1/TRBV3-2	TRBJ1-1
CASSQRAGGLETQYF	TGTGCCAGCAGCCAACGAGCGGGGGGGCTCGAGACCCAGTACTTC	.	TRBD2	TRBV4-2	TRBJ2-5
CASKTRPRGQGAGANVLTF	TGTGCCAGCAAAACCCGGCCCCGCGGACAGGGGGCTGGGGCCAACGTCCTGACTTTC	.	TRBD1	TRBV27	TRBJ2-6
CASSLGDGGAEQYF	TGCGCCAGCAGCTTGGGGGACGGCGGGGCCGAGCAGTACTTC	.	.	TRBV5-1	TRBJ2-7
CASRGNRDRGTQETQYF	TGTGCCAGCAGGGGGAACCGGGACAGGGGAACACAAGAGACCCAGTACTTC	.	TRBD1	TRBV2	TRBJ2-5
CASSPDTNYGYTF	TGTGCCAGCAGTCCCGACACAAACTATGGCTACACCTTC	.	.	TRBV7-9	TRBJ1-2
CASSSTSGTVYGYTF	TGTGCCAGCAGCTCTACCTCCGGGACAGTCTATGGCTACACCTTC	.	TRBD1	TRBV7-9	TRBJ1-2
CASSSRGAGGLRETQYF	TGTGCCAGCAGCTCCCGGGGGGCGGGGGGCCTCCGGGAGACCCAGTACTTC	.	TRBD2	TRBV5-4	TRBJ2-5
CASSESGTGGDNEQFF	TGCGCCAGCAGTGAGTCAGGGACAGGGGGGGACAATGAGCAGTTCTTC	many	TRBD1	TRBV10-2	TRBJ2-1
CASSQRRGGAEQFF	TGCGCCAGCAGCCAGAGGCGGGGGGGTGCTGAGCAGTTCTTC	.	TRBD2	TRBV4-1	TRBJ2-1
CASTYPYEQYF	TGCGCCAGCACCTACCCCTACGAGCAGTACTTC	.	.	TRBV10-1	TRBJ2-7
CASSGYREGSTEAFF	TGTGCCAGCAGCGGATACAGGGAAGGGAGTACTGAAGCTTTCTTT	few	.	TRBV9	TRBJ1-1
CASSFSQGVDNEQFF	TGCGCCAGCAGCTTTTCTCAGGGTGTCGACAATGAGCAGTTCTTC	.	.	TRBV5-1	TRBJ2-1
CASSIGQLSNYGYTF	TGTGCCAGTAGTATTGGACAGCTGTCTAACTATGGCTACACCTTC	once	.	TRBV19	TRBJ1-2
CASRQALNTEAFF	TGCGCCAGCAGACAGGCCCTGAACACTGAAGCTTTCTTT	.	.	TRBV10-1	TRBJ1-1
CASSPLAGSSTDTQYF	TGTGCCAGCTCACCACTAGCGGGGTCTAGCACAGATACGCAGTATTTT	.	TRBD2	TRBV18	TRBJ2-3
CASGFRENTEAFF	TGTGCCAGCGGGTTCAGGGAGAACACTGAAGCTTTCTTT	.	.	TRBV6-6	TRBJ1-1
CASGLVPLTSGGATRHTQYF	TGTGCTAGTGGTTTGGTACCCTTGACTAGCGGGGGGGCCACCCGTCATACGCAGTATTTT	.	TRBD2	TRBV12-5	TRBJ2-3
CASTIQGSGANVLTF	TGTGCCAGCACTATACAGGGGTCTGGGGCCAACGTCCTGACTTTC	.	TRBD1	TRBV6-5	TRBJ2-6
CASSLEGSSNQPQHF	TGTGCCAGCAGCTTGGAGGGGTCTAGCAATCAGCCCCAGCATTTT	.	.	TRBV5-6	TRBJ1-5
CASSQDYFREVPNEQFF	TGCGCCAGCAGCCAAGATTATTTCAGGGAGGTTCCCAATGAGCAGTTCTTC	.	.	TRBV4-1	TRBJ2-1
CASTTGLAGTGELFF	TGTGCCAGCACCACGGGACTAGCGGGTACCGGGGAGCTGTTTTTT	.	TRBD2	TRBV2	TRBJ2-2
CASSPGGNGELFF	TGTGCCAGCAGCCCGGGGGGTAACGGGGAGCTGTTTTTT	.	TRBD2	TRBV9	TRBJ2-2
CASRPLQGLMEAFF	TGTGCCAGCAGACCATTACAGGGCCTGATGGAGGCTTTCTTT	.	.	TRBV2	TRBJ1-1
CASGFGSNQPQHF	TGTGCTAGTGGTTTCGGTAGCAATCAGCCCCAGCATTTT	.	.	TRBV12-5	TRBJ1-5
CASSHGQGSAQYF	TGTGCCAGCAGCCATGGACAGGGATCAGCGCAGTATTTT	.	TRBD1	TRBV3-1/TRBV3-2	TRBJ2-3
CASSYGLAGGYNEQFF	TGTGCCAGCAGTTACGGGCTAGCGGGGGGGTACAATGAGCAGTTCTTC	.	TRBD2	TRBV6-5	TRBJ2-1
CASSNDGTLKDYTF	TGTGCCAGCAGTAACGACGGGACTCTTAAAGACTACACCTTC	.	.	TRBV6-2/TRBV6-3	TRBJ1-2
CASSQVPYDDNEQFF	TGCGCCAGCAGCCAAGTCCCCTACGATGACAATGAGCAGTTCTTC	.	.	TRBV4-1	TRBJ2-1
CASTVPMNTEAFF	TGTGCCAGCACGGTACCTATGAACACTGAAGCTTTCTTT	.	.	TRBV28	TRBJ1-1
CASTRAGYGNYGYTF	TGTGCCAGCACCCGGGCAGGGTATGGGAACTATGGCTACACCTTC	.	.	TRBV28	TRBJ1-2
CASSRSGGTGGDTIYF	TGCGCCAGCAGCCGATCTGGAGGGACGGGCGGGGACACCATATATTTT	.	.	TRBV4-3	TRBJ1-3
CASSVRPGTSGGGAYEQYF	TGTGCCAGCAGCGTCCGCCCGGGGACCTCGGGCGGGGGGGCCTACGAGCAGTACTTC	.	TRBD2	TRBV9	TRBJ2-7
CAWGGGGSTDTQYF	TGTGCCTGGGGAGGAGGGGGTAGCACAGATACGCAGTATTTT	.	.	TRBV30	TRBJ2-3
CASTRDSNQPQHF	TGTGCCAGCACGAGGGATAGCAATCAGCCCCAGCATTTT	once	.	TRBV28	TRBJ1-5
CASSIDRFNSPLHF	TGTGCCAGCAGTATCGACAGGTTCAACTCACCCCTCCACTTT	.	.	TRBV6-4	TRBJ1-6
CASSIRENTEAFF	TGTGCCAGTAGTATACGAGAGAACACTGAAGCTTTCTTT	.	.	TRBV19	TRBJ1-1
CASSQVGSGGPNTGELFF	TGCGCCAGCAGCCAAGTAGGTAGCGGGGGGCCGAACACCGGGGAGCTGTTTTTT	.	TRBD2	TRBV4-3	TRBJ2-2
CASSISGTFSSYEQYF	TGTGCCAGTAGTATCTCAGGGACATTCAGCTCCTACGAGCAGTACTTC	many	.	TRBV19	TRBJ2-7